The 27 T cell receptor beta chains in this list originate from one sample, sequenced in a study of identical twins. TCRdb used MiXCR to reprocess the 5' RACE reads, holding one entry per CDR3 protein. The sample holds fewer than 500,000 distinct CDR3 sequences; 20% to 30% are singletons and the top ten take roughly 3%. These sequences were also reported in another study, on T cells expressing NK-cell markers.

Sequencing input: CD4+ T cells sorted from blood. These receptors came from a woman aged 18-35 years in good health.

V gene TRBV29-1 combines with J gene TRBJ2-1; tentative D call: TRBD2 (6 bases). CDR1 SQVTM and CDR2 ANQGSEA come from the germline V gene. This CDR3 has 15 amino acids. The V end was cut by 3 bases, the J end by 4 bases, with 16 bases between. The CDR3 coding sequence is TGCAGCGTTGACCTCATGCGGGGAGATTACAATGAGCAGTTCTTC. Protein product: CSVDLMRGDYNEQFF.

Only a few counts were recorded for this clonotype. The genes are TRBV25-1 and TRBJ1-5; D remains unclear. The CDR3 loop spans 15 amino acids. V lost 2 bases and J lost 5, with 13 bases in between. Germline CDR1 MGHDK, CDR2 SYGVNS. DNA for the CDR3: TGTGCCAGCAGTGAACCGGGAAGAGTCGATCAGCCCCAGCATTTT. Its translation is CASSEPGRVDQPQHF.

There are a few counts of this clonotype. Written as DNA, the CDR3 is TGCAGTGCTAGCAGGGGAGGTAATTCACCCCTCCACTTT. Its translation is CSASRGGNSPLHF. The chain joins TRBV20-1 to TRBJ1-6; tentative D call: TRBD1 (6 bases). Germline CDR1 DFQATT, CDR2 SNEGSKA (reference sequence). This CDR3 is 13 amino acids long. V lost 3 bases to trimming and J lost 6 bases, with 9 bases between them.

Only a few counts were recorded for this clonotype. This chain connects TRBV12-3 or TRBV12-4 to TRBJ2-2; tentatively, D is TRBD1 or TRBD2 (6 bases each). The CDR3 sequence is 16 residues long. V lost 5 bases to trimming and J lost 4 bases, with 17 bases between them. CDR3 in amino acids: CASSASRGGSTGELFF. CDR3 DNA sequence: TGTGCCAGCAGTGCCTCCCGAGGGGGGAGCACCGGGGAGCTGTTTTTT.

This clonotype was counted between two and nine times. The rearrangement links TRBV12-3 or TRBV12-4 to TRBJ2-2; the D gene could be TRBD1 or TRBD2 (5 bases each). The CDR3 has 13 residues. Trimming took off 3 bases at V and 8 bases at J, with 10 bases between the two ends. The CDR3 nucleotides are TGTGCCAGCAGTTTTCGGGGCAAGGGGGAGCTGTTTTTT. Encoded protein: CASSFRGKGELFF.

V usage is TRBV6-1 and J usage is TRBJ2-4, with D possibly matching TRBD2 (6 bases). Germline-derived CDR1 and CDR2 are MNHNS and SASEGT. The CDR3 extends over 15 amino acids. V gave up 9 bases and J gave up 2 bases, with 17 bases separating them. CDR3 DNA: TGTGCCAGGTGGGACTTCCGCTACCCCAAAAACATTCAGTACTTC. Residues: CARWDFRYPKNIQYF.

This clonotype was detected many times. The chain employs TRBV5-5 and TRBJ2-5; D is undetermined. This CDR3 is built from 12 residues. Germline V gene sequence: CDR1 SGHKS, CDR2 YYEKEE (reference sequence). Trimming took off 2 bases at V and 1 base at J, with 3 bases between the two ends. The CDR3 coding sequence is TGTGCCAGCAGCTTAATCCAAGAGACCCAGTACTTC. Translated: CASSLIQETQYF. Looking up the rest from reference TRBV5-5 and TRBJ2-5 gives the full variable domain: DAGVTQSPTHLIKTRGQQVTLRCSPISGHKSVSWYQQVLGQGPQFIFQYYEKEERGRGNFPDRFSARQFPNYSSELNVNALLLGDSALYLCASSLIQETQYFGPGTRLLVL.

This clonotype turned up a few times. The chain is built from TRBV5-1 and TRBJ2-1, with TRBD2 identical over 8 bases. Germline CDR1 SGHRS, CDR2 YFSETQ. The CDR3 is made up of 17 amino acids. Trimming cost V 1 base and J 9 bases; bases outside gene matches: 15. This CDR3 reads CASSLFVPGGKSSEQFF. Here the CDR3 DNA reads TGCGCCAGCAGCTTGTTCGTTCCGGGGGGGAAGTCGAGTGAGCAGTTCTTC.

CDR3 in DNA: TGCAGTGCTAGAGGCATAGCGGGAGGCTCCACAGATACGCAGTATTTT. Protein: CSARGIAGGSTDTQYF. The chain employs TRBV20-1 and TRBJ2-3, with 10 bases lining up with TRBD2. The CDR3 has 16 residues. Germline-derived CDR1 and CDR2 are DFQATT and SNEGSKA (reference sequence). V shed 1 base and J 2 bases; nucleotides not matched to a gene: 6.

V and J are TRBV20-1 and TRBJ2-5; weak D call: TRBD1 (6 bases). The V end was cut by 6 bases, the J end by 3 bases, with 11 bases between. CDR3 size: 12 residues. Germline CDR1 DFQATT, CDR2 SNEGSKA (reference sequence). CDR3 nucleotide sequence: TGCAGTGCCGCTCGGACAGAAGAGACCCAGTACTTC. This translates into CSAARTEETQYF.

This rearrangement joins TRBV29-1 to TRBJ2-4, with 9 nucleotides matching TRBD1. J gave up 7 bases and V 3 bases, and 4 bases lay outside the gene matches. This CDR3 is built from 13 residues. CDR1 is SQVTM, CDR2 ANQGSEA, per germline. The CDR3 region is CSVERGQGNIQYF. In nucleotides, the CDR3 is TGCAGCGTTGAGAGGGGACAGGGTAACATTCAGTACTTC.

This clonotype occurred a few times. The chain combines TRBV13 with TRBJ2-3; D unresolved. The CDR3 spans 17 residues. Trimming pared 6 bases from V and 0 bases from J, leaving 19 bases between. From germline, CDR1 is PRHDT and CDR2 FYEKMQ (reference sequence). For the CDR3, the DNA is TGTGCCAGCAGTCCAAAACTGATACGAACTAGCACAGATACGCAGTATTTT. It encodes CASSPKLIRTSTDTQYF.

The J gene is TRBJ1-1, the V gene TRBV5-1; tentative D call: TRBD1 (6 bases). This CDR3 has 15 residues. The germline V gene encodes CDR1 SGHRS and CDR2 YFSETQ. The germline V and J ends were trimmed by 3 bases and 0 bases, with 12 bases remaining between them. DNA of the CDR3: TGCGCCAGCAGCTCAACAGGGAACGTGAACACTGAAGCTTTCTTT. It codes for CASSSTGNVNTEAFF.

This clonotype was found a few times. In DNA form, the CDR3 reads TGTGCCAGCAGCTTAAGGTCCGGGACTAGACCTAAATCCCGCTACGAGCAGTACTTC. Translating it yields CASSLRSGTRPKSRYEQYF. V usage is TRBV7-8 and J usage is TRBJ2-7, with 8 nucleotides matching TRBD2. This CDR3 is built from 19 residues. Germline CDR1 SGHVS, CDR2 FQNEAQ. Trimming took 2 bases from V and 3 from J; bases not matched to a gene: 18.

At least ten counts were recorded for this clonotype. V and J are TRBV13 and TRBJ1-5, with D tentatively TRBD1 (5 bases). The ends were cut back, 5 bases at V and 5 bases at J, with 10 bases in the middle. CDR1 is PRHDT and CDR2 is FYEKMQ in the germline V gene (reference sequence). This CDR3 contains 13 residues. The CDR3 loop is CASSEDRDQPQHF. CDR3 coding DNA: TGTGCCAGCAGCGAAGACAGAGATCAGCCCCAGCATTTT.

CDR3 coding DNA: TGTGCCAGCAGCTTACGAAGCGGGAGTGAGAATGAGCAGTTCTTC. It yields the protein CASSLRSGSENEQFF. This chain joins TRBV7-9 and TRBJ2-1, with 8 bases identical to TRBD2. CDR1 is SEHNR, CDR2 FQNEAQ, per germline (reference sequence). CDR3 length: 15 residues. With 2 bases clipped from V and 7 bases from J, the junction kept 7 bases outside the gene matches.

The chain carries TRBV24-1 and TRBJ2-3; 13 bases line up with TRBD2. The germline V gene has CDR1 KGHDR and CDR2 SFDVKD. V dropped 4 bases and J dropped 5; count of bases not matched to a gene: 5. This CDR3 has 16 amino acids. The CDR3: CATSDGLAGAKDTQYF. The CDR3 DNA reads as TGTGCCACCAGTGACGGACTAGCGGGAGCGAAAGATACGCAGTATTTT.

This clonotype turned up a few times. V usage is TRBV9 and J usage is TRBJ2-2; tentative D call: TRBD2 (6 bases). The CDR3 consists of 16 residues. Germline CDR1 and CDR2: SGDLS and YYNGEE. V gave up 1 base and J gave up 4 bases, with 14 bases separating them. The CDR3 spells CASSVFGGLGTGELFF. The DNA of the CDR3 is TGTGCCAGCAGCGTATTCGGAGGGTTGGGCACCGGGGAGCTGTTTTTT.

The table lists this clonotype with a count of one. The gene calls are TRBV5-1 and TRBJ1-6, with D tentatively TRBD1 (6 bases). V lost 1 base and J lost 6, with 11 bases in between. Germline CDR1 reads SGHRS; CDR2 reads YFSETQ. CDR3 size: 15 residues. CDR3 residues: CASSLSGGGNSPLHF. The CDR3 bases are TGCGCCAGCAGCTTGTCCGGGGGCGGTAATTCACCCCTCCACTTT.

This clonotype was observed a handful of times. The chain recombines TRBV7-9 with TRBJ1-1, with unresolved D. CDR1 and CDR2 from the germline V gene are SEHNR and FQNEAQ (reference sequence). V lost 5 bases to trimming and J lost 0 bases, with 7 bases between them. CDR3 length: 13 amino acids. CDR3: CASSPVVNTEAFF. CDR3 coding DNA: TGTGCCAGCAGCCCGGTAGTGAACACTGAAGCTTTCTTT.

V and J are TRBV20-1 and TRBJ2-7, with a weak D call TRBD2 (5 bases). The CDR3 totals 13 residues. Looked up from germline, CDR1 is DFQATT and CDR2 is SNEGSKA (reference sequence). V was clipped by 6 bases and J by 6 bases, with 18 bases between them. The CDR3 spells CSAPRRGYPEQYF. CDR3 coding DNA: TGCAGTGCCCCCCGCCGGGGTTATCCCGAGCAGTACTTC.

The chain employs TRBV6-5 and TRBJ2-7, with TRBD2 identical over 7 bases. The ends lost 4 bases at V and 4 bases at J; junction bases unmatched: 4. Germline lookup yields CDR1 MNHEY and CDR2 SVGAGI. This CDR3 is built from 13 residues. The CDR3 is CASSSGLKYEQYF. CDR3 bases: TGTGCCAGCAGTTCGGGACTAAAGTACGAGCAGTACTTC.

This clonotype was observed a handful of times. This sequence joins TRBV6-5 and TRBJ1-2; D not certain. Trimming pared 2 bases from V and 1 base from J, leaving 14 bases between. Germline V lookup: CDR1 MNHEY, CDR2 SVGAGI. The CDR3 loop spans 16 amino acids. In DNA form, the CDR3 reads TGTGCCAGCAGTTACACTCGACGGTCGAATAACTATGGCTACACCTTC. Translation gives CASSYTRRSNNYGYTF.

The rearrangement joins TRBV12-3 or TRBV12-4 to TRBJ1-2; a weak D match, TRBD1 (5 bases). The CDR3 loop spans 13 amino acids. Trimming took 6 bases from V and 7 from J, leaving 15 bases between them. The CDR3: CASSPQGWRGYTF. CDR3 coding DNA: TGTGCCAGCAGCCCCCAGGGTTGGCGTGGCTACACCTTC.

The chain carries TRBV4-2 and TRBJ1-1; no definite D call. This CDR3 has 14 amino acids. The germline gives CDR1 LGHNA, CDR2 YNFKEQ. Trimming shortened V by 0 bases and J by 4 bases, and 9 bases separated the two germline ends. This CDR3 reads CASSQDRVGTEAFF. For the CDR3, the DNA is TGTGCCAGCAGCCAAGACCGAGTGGGCACTGAAGCTTTCTTT.

The chain joins TRBV3-1 to TRBJ2-1; 12 nucleotides agree with TRBD2. After removal of 1 base from V and 15 bases from J, the junction contained 10 bases not matched to a gene. The CDR3 has 15 amino acids. Germline CDR1 and CDR2: LGHDT and YNNKEL (reference sequence). The CDR3 here is CASSQVTSGGSPPFF. The CDR3 DNA reads TGTGCCAGCAGCCAAGTCACTAGCGGGGGGTCCCCCCCGTTCTTC.

This clonotype was seen a few times. J is TRBJ1-5 and V is TRBV6-5; TRBD1 agrees at 8 bases. Germline lookup yields CDR1 MNHEY and CDR2 SVGAGI. V gave up 4 bases and J gave up 3 bases; unmatched junction bases: 5. CDR3 length equals 15 residues. DNA for the CDR3: TGTGCCAGCAGTTCCGACAGGGGCCCCAATCAGCCCCAGCATTTT. The encoded protein is CASSSDRGPNQPQHF.